Listed here are 17 T cell receptor beta chains from one sample, sequenced in a study of cytomegalovirus exposure and HLA in healthy donors (dated by TCRdb to between 2016 and 2019). The library came from the immunoSEQ multiplex PCR assay. A mixture of 60 forward primers for TCR Vbeta segments and 13 reverse primers for TCR Jbeta segments was used in the multiplex PCR. In its TCRdb copy, this immuneACCESS table keeps in-frame sequences only and misses some clones. Where compared with another copy, unresolved V genes explain less than half of these, and the others have no known cause. In this sample the table shows approximately 220,000 clones, roughly 79% of which occur a single time. Jointly, the top ten make up approximately 1.8% of the sample. The sequenced sample was PBMCs. All receptors derive from a male donor in good health and CMV-seronegative.

This clone has just a few counts. This chain connects TRBV9 to TRBJ1-2, with TRBD1 matching 8 bases. V was clipped by 4 bases and J by 6 bases; unmatched bases: 2. CDR1 SGDLS and CDR2 YYNGEE come from the germline V gene. This CDR3 is built from 12 residues. The CDR3 here is CASSSGGHGYTF. The DNA of the CDR3 is TGTGCCAGCAGCTCAGGGGGCCATGGCTACACCTTC.

Remarks on this clone: The junction departs from germline at one end; a sequencing error may be responsible. J is TRBJ1-1 and V is TRBV7-9; D may be TRBD1 (6 bases). Germline values: CDR1 SEHNR, CDR2 FQNEAQ (reference sequence). The CDR3 contains 14 residues. DNA for the CDR3: TGTTCCAGCAGCTATAGACAGGAGAACACTGAAGCTTTCTTT. Its translation: CSSSYRQENTEAFF.

The chain combines TRBV6-4 with TRBJ2-7; the D is unclear. Germline V gives CDR1 MRHNA, CDR2 SNTAGT. The CDR3 extends over 16 amino acids. V was trimmed by 2 bases and J by 1 base, leaving 15 bases between them. CDR3 DNA: TGTGCCAGCAGTGACCCCCATGGCAGGTGTTCCTACGAGCAGTACTTC. It yields the protein CASSDPHGRCSYEQYF.

This chain links TRBV5-4 with TRBJ2-7; D may be TRBD1 (6 bases). In germline, CDR1 is SGHNT, CDR2 YYREEE (reference sequence). The CDR3 covers 15 residues. Trimming cost V 0 bases and J 1 base, with 11 bases left between them. The CDR3: CASSLGSQGSYEQYF. The CDR3 DNA is TGTGCCAGCAGCTTGGGATCACAGGGATCCTACGAGCAGTACTTC. Supplemented by reference TRBV5-4 and TRBJ2-7, the full variable domain reads ETGVTQSPTHLIKTRGQQVTLRCSSQSGHNTVSWYQQALGQGPQFIFQYYREEENGRGNFPPRFSGLQFPNYSSELNVNALELDDSALYLCASSLGSQGSYEQYFGPGTRLTVT.

This chain joins TRBV28 and TRBJ2-7; the match to TRBD1 covers 7 bases. The CDR3 runs to 14 residues. The germline V gene encodes CDR1 MDHEN and CDR2 SYDVKM. V shed 2 bases and J 0 bases; nucleotides not matched to a gene: 1. DNA of the CDR3: TGTGCCAGCAGTTTAACAGGGGACTCCTACGAGCAGTACTTC. Its protein is CASSLTGDSYEQYF. The full variable domain, in which reference TRBV28 and TRBJ2-7 provide the parts outside the CDR3, is DVKVTQSSRYLVKRTGEKVFLECVQDMDHENMFWYRQDPGLGLRLIYFSYDVKMKEKGDIPEGYSVSREKKERFSLILESASTNQTSMYLCASSLTGDSYEQYFGPGTRLTVT.

The rearrangement links TRBV18 to TRBJ1-2; D is possibly TRBD1 (6 bases). The length of the CDR3 is 12 residues. With 8 bases removed from V and 2 bases from J, the gap between germline ends came to 9 bases. Germline V gives CDR1 KGHSH, CDR2 LQKENI. The CDR3 DNA is TGTGCCAGCCAAGGACAGAACTATGGCTACACCTTC. Translated: CASQGQNYGYTF. The full variable domain, its missing parts supplied by reference TRBV18 and TRBJ1-2, is NAGVMQNPRHLVRRRGQEARLRCSPMKGHSHVYWYRQLPEEGLKFMVYLQKENIIDESGMPKERFSAEFPKEGPSILRIQQVVRGDSAAYFCASQGQNYGYTFGSGTRLTVV.

The chain carries TRBV30 and TRBJ1-1, with unresolved D. Germline V lookup: CDR1 GTSNPN, CDR2 SVGIG (reference sequence). V was trimmed by 0 bases and J by 3 bases, leaving 8 bases between them. This CDR3 comprises 13 residues. The CDR3 DNA reads as TGTGCCTGGAGTGTGCTGGGAGACACTGAAGCTTTCTTT. Translated, it gives CAWSVLGDTEAFF.

The sample holds one count of this clone. CDR3 in amino acids: CASSLGGVYQETQYF. CDR3 DNA: TGTGCCAGCAGCTTAGGGGGGGTGTACCAAGAGACCCAGTACTTC. The chain links TRBV5-5 to TRBJ2-5, with D tentatively TRBD2 (7 bases). Germline V gene data show CDR1 as SGHKS and CDR2 as YYEKEE (reference sequence). The length of the CDR3 is 15 residues. Between the trimmed V and J ends, which lost 2 bases and 0 bases, there was a span of 11 bases.

J is TRBJ2-2 and V is TRBV15; TRBD2 agrees at 14 bases. Germline-derived CDR1 and CDR2 are LNHNV and YYDKDF (reference sequence). V shed 6 bases and J 6 bases; nucleotides not matched to a gene: 6. The CDR3 has 16 amino acids. CDR3 in amino acids: CATRTTSGGAAGELFF. The CDR3 nucleotides are TGTGCCACCAGAACGACTAGCGGGGGGGCCGCCGGGGAGCTGTTTTTT.

Worth noting for this clone: Other DNA variants within this sample encode the same CDR3. This sequence joins TRBV5-1 and TRBJ2-5; D unclear. The CDR3 is 12 amino acids. The germline CDR1 and CDR2 sequences are SGHRS and YFSETQ. Trimming left V 4 bases short and J 0 bases short, with 4 bases between. This CDR3 is CASSQYQETQYF. DNA of the CDR3: TGCGCCAGCAGCCAATACCAAGAGACCCAGTACTTC.

This chain uses TRBV6-1 with TRBJ2-7; D may be TRBD1 (6 bases). Trimming removed 7 bases from V and 0 bases from J, with 16 bases in between. There are 15 residues in the CDR3. Germline CDR1 and CDR2: MNHNS and SASEGT. The CDR3: CASTIGTPDSYEQYF. Here the CDR3 DNA reads TGTGCCAGCACCATCGGGACACCAGACTCCTACGAGCAGTACTTC.

The rearrangement joins TRBV28 to TRBJ2-3, with TRBD2 matching over 9 bases. In germline, CDR1 is MDHEN, CDR2 SYDVKM. CDR3 length equals 12 residues. The junction had 7 bases not matched to a gene; V was cut back by 8 bases and J by 10 bases. DNA of the CDR3: TGTGCCAGCGGATCGGGACTAGCAGCGCAGTATTTT. Amino acids: CASGSGLAAQYF.

In regard to this clone: At one end, the junction sequence differs from germline, possibly due to a read error. This chain joins TRBV7-9 and TRBJ1-1; D gene ambiguous. Germline assignment: CDR1 SEHNR and CDR2 FQNEAQ (reference sequence). This CDR3 has 16 amino acids. CDR3 bases: TGTTCCAGCAGGCGCCCCTCGCGGGATTTGAACACTGAAGCTTTCTTT. Protein: CSSRRPSRDLNTEAFF.

The chain combines TRBV27 with TRBJ2-1; D call uncertain. Germline V gives CDR1 MNHEY, CDR2 SMNVEV (reference sequence). Between the trimmed V and J ends, which lost 6 bases and 5 bases, there was a span of 14 bases. The CDR3 is made up of 14 amino acids. The CDR3 sequence is CASSIIGRNNEQFF. In DNA form, the CDR3 reads TGTGCCAGCAGCATCATTGGGCGAAACAATGAGCAGTTCTTC.

V is TRBV7-9 and J is TRBJ2-7, with 10 bases aligning to TRBD1. The germline CDR1 and CDR2 sequences are SEHNR and FQNEAQ (reference sequence). This CDR3 region has 16 residues. Unmatched junction bases numbered 11, after V lost 3 bases and J lost 6 bases. The chain's CDR3 is CASSFLQGDRGPEQYF. The CDR3 nucleotides are TGTGCCAGCAGCTTCCTTCAGGGGGACAGGGGTCCCGAGCAGTACTTC.

This sequence joins TRBV13 and TRBJ2-7, with 7 bases that match TRBD2. Germline-derived CDR1 and CDR2 are PRHDT and FYEKMQ (reference sequence). J was trimmed by 2 bases and V by 2 bases; bases with no gene match: 3. The CDR3 sequence is 14 residues long. Here the CDR3 DNA reads TGTGCCAGCAGCTTATGGGGGAGGGCCTACGAGCAGTACTTC. Amino acids: CASSLWGRAYEQYF. Full variable domain (rest looked up from reference TRBV13 and TRBJ2-7): AAGVIQSPRHLIKEKRETATLKCYPIPRHDTVYWYQQGPGQDPQFLISFYEKMQSDKGSIPDRFSAQQFSDYHSELNMSSLELGDSALYFCASSLWGRAYEQYFGPGTRLTVT.

This clone turned up a few times. The chain uses TRBV19 and TRBJ2-7, with TRBD1 identical over 7 bases. V gave up 7 bases and J gave up 6 bases; unmatched junction bases: 3. In germline, CDR1 is LNHDA, CDR2 SQIVND (reference sequence). The CDR3 has 11 residues. The CDR3 is CASTTGSEQYF. CDR3 in DNA: TGTGCCAGTACGACAGGGTCCGAGCAGTACTTC.